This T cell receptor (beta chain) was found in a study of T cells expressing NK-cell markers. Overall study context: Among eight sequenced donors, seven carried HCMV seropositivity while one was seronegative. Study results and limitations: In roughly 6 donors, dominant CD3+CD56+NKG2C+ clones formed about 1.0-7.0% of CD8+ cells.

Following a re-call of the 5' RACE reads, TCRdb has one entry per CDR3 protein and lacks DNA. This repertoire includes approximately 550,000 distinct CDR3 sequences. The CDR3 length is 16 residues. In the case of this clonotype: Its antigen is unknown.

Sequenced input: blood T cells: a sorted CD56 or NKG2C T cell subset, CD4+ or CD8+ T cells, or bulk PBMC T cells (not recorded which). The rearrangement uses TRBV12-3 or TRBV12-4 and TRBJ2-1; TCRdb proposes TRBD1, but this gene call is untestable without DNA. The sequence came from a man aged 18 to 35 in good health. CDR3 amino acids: CASSLRGQGLYNEQFF.